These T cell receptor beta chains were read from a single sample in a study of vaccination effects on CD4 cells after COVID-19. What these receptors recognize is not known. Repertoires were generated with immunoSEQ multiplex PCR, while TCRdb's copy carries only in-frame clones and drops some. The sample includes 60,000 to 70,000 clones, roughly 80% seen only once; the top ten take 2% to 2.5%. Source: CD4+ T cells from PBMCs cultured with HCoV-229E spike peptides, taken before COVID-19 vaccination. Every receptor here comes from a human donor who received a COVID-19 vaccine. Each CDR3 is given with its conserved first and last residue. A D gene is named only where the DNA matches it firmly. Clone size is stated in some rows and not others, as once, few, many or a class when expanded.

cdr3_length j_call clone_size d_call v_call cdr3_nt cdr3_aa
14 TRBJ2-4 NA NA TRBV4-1 TGCGCCAGCAGCCAACCGGGAGCCAAAAACATTCAGTACTTC CASSQPGAKNIQYF
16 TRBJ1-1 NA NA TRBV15 TGTGCCACCAGCAGACGGATGGCGACAGTGAACACTGAAGCTTTCTTT CATSRRMATVNTEAFF
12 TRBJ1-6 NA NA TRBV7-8 TGTGCCAGCAGCTTAAACGGTTCACCCCTCCACTTT CASSLNGSPLHF
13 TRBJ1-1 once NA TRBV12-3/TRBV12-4 TGTGCCAGCAGTTTATATAGGAACACTGAAGCTTTCTTT CASSLYRNTEAFF
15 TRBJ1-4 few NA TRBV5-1 TGCGCCAGCAGCCCCTCGGACAGTACGAATGAAAAACTGTTTTTT CASSPSDSTNEKLFF
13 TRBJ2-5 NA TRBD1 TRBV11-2 TGTGCCAGCAGCTTCGACAGGGAGGAGACCCAGTACTTC CASSFDREETQYF
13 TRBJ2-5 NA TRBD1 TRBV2 TGTGCCAGCAGCCGGGACAGGGAAGAGACCCAGTACTTC CASSRDREETQYF
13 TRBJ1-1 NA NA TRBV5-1 TGCGCCAGCAGCCGAGGGGGAGATACTGAAGCTTTCTTT CASSRGGDTEAFF
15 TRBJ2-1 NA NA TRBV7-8 TGTGCCAGCAGCTTTTATAGAAAAAGGGGCAATGAGCAGTTCTTC CASSFYRKRGNEQFF
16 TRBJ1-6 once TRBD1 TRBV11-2 TGTGCCAGCAGCTGGAGCCCCGACAGGGATAATTCACCCCTCCACTTT CASSWSPDRDNSPLHF
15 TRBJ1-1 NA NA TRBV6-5 TGTGCCAGCAGCGCTTCCGGCACCCCGAACACTGAAGCTTTCTTT CASSASGTPNTEAFF
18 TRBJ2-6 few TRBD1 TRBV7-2 TGTGCCAGCAGACCGCCCGGACAGGGGGGATCTGGGGCCAACGTCCTGACTTTC CASRPPGQGGSGANVLTF
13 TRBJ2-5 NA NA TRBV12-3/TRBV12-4 TGTGCCAGCAGTTTAGGGGGGGCGGGGACCCAGTACTTC CASSLGGAGTQYF
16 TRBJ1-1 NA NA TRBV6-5 TGTGCCAGCAGTTACTCCCCAGCAGGGGCTAACACTGAAGCTTTCTTT CASSYSPAGANTEAFF
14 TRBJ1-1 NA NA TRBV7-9 TGTGCCAGCAGCTTAAACAGCCAGAACACTGAAGCTTTCTTT CASSLNSQNTEAFF
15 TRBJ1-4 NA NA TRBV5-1 TGCGCCAGCAGCTTGGCGGGCGCCTCTAATGAAAAACTGTTTTTT CASSLAGASNEKLFF